The 32 T cell receptor beta chains below come from one sample, sequenced in a study of blood T cell repertoires in COVID-19. TCRdb's copy holds only in-frame clones and misses some; the assay was immunoSEQ multiplex PCR. The sample has 350,000 to 450,000 clones, approximately 89% seen once. Specimen: PBMCs or T cells enriched from blood (not recorded which). These receptors all come from a woman aged 40 to 50 who had been exposed to COVID-19.

The V and J genes are TRBV7-9 and TRBJ1-2; D might be TRBD1 (6 bases). CDR1 and CDR2 from the germline V gene are SEHNR and FQNEAQ (reference sequence). The germline V and J ends were trimmed by 5 bases and 8 bases, with 15 bases remaining between them. The CDR3 loop spans 13 amino acids. The DNA of the CDR3 is TGTGCCAGCAGCGCACAGGGCGGTGAGGGCTACACCTTC. The encoded protein is CASSAQGGEGYTF.

V usage is TRBV7-2 and J usage is TRBJ2-2, with D possibly being TRBD2 (6 bases). Trimming left V 7 bases short and J 4 bases short, with 13 bases between. This CDR3 has 14 amino acids. Germline CDR1 and CDR2: SGHTA and FQGNSA. CDR3 loop: CASKSRAGTGELFF. CDR3 coding DNA: TGTGCCAGCAAGTCGAGAGCGGGCACCGGGGAGCTGTTTTTT.

The V and J genes are TRBV7-9 and TRBJ1-4, with D unclear. The germline V gene encodes CDR1 SEHNR and CDR2 FQNEAQ (reference sequence). Deletions cut 1 base from V and 8 bases from J, with 14 bases between. This CDR3 is built from 15 residues. The CDR3 reads CASSLEGAGEEKLFF. The DNA for the CDR3 is TGTGCCAGCAGCTTAGAGGGCGCGGGCGAAGAAAAACTGTTTTTT.

The V call is TRBV5-1, the J call TRBJ1-5; TRBD1 is a possible D gene (6 bases). This CDR3 is built from 15 residues. Trimming pared 0 bases from V and 7 bases from J, leaving 14 bases between. Germline CDR1 is SGHRS and CDR2 is YFSETQ. CDR3 sequence (DNA): TGCGCCAGCAGCTTGGGTGGGGGCGCAGGGCAGCCCCAGCATTTT. Amino acid sequence: CASSLGGGAGQPQHF.

The rearrangement links TRBV6-5 to TRBJ2-5, with D perhaps matching TRBD2 (7 bases). This CDR3 comprises 12 residues. Germline values: CDR1 MNHEY, CDR2 SVGAGI. The V gene lost 8 bases and the J gene lost 4 bases, with 11 bases spanning the gap. Here the CDR3 reads CASSGGRETQYF. The CDR3 DNA reads as TGTGCCAGCTCGGGGGGCCGAGAGACCCAGTACTTC.

Comments on this clone: The same CDR3 can be traced to other DNA sequences in this sample. The chain couples TRBV6-5 to TRBJ1-2, with unresolved D. There are 13 residues in the CDR3. Looked up from germline, CDR1 is MNHEY and CDR2 is SVGAGI. V lost 3 bases and J lost 3, with 8 bases in between. Here the CDR3 reads CASSYGADYGYTF. DNA of the CDR3: TGTGCCAGCAGTTATGGAGCTGACTATGGCTACACCTTC.

This chain uses TRBV12-5 with TRBJ1-2; D might be TRBD1 (5 bases). The CDR3 runs to 13 residues. Germline V CDR1 and CDR2: LGHNT, FRNRAP. V shed 11 bases and J shed 1 base, with 14 bases lying between them. The CDR3 is CAGGDGNNYGYTF. Written as DNA, the CDR3 is TGTGCTGGGGGGGACGGAAATAACTATGGCTACACCTTC.

The rearrangement uses TRBV30 and TRBJ1-5; D may be TRBD1 (5 bases). The germline CDR1 and CDR2 sequences are GTSNPN and SVGIG (reference sequence). V lost 0 bases, J lost 4 bases, and 13 bases lay in between. This CDR3 spans 15 amino acids. CDR3 coding DNA: TGTGCCTGGAGTGTACCTTGGGGCCGTAATCAGCCCCAGCATTTT. It yields the protein CAWSVPWGRNQPQHF.

The chain joins TRBV13 to TRBJ2-3; TRBD2 agrees at 8 bases. The germline gives CDR1 PRHDT, CDR2 FYEKMQ (reference sequence). V lost 0 bases and J lost 4; bases outside the gene matches: 12. The CDR3 consists of 18 residues. Written as DNA, the CDR3 is TGTGCCAGCAGCTTAGGATTCTCTATTGGCGGGAGGTCAGATACGCAGTATTTT. Encoded protein: CASSLGFSIGGRSDTQYF.

The CDR3 region is CASSPPGGDGYTF. In DNA, the CDR3 is TGTGCCAGCAGTCCCCCCGGAGGGGACGGCTACACCTTC. The chain links TRBV12-3 or TRBV12-4 to TRBJ1-2; tentatively, D is TRBD1 (5 bases). V was trimmed by 5 bases and J by 8 bases, leaving 15 bases between them. The CDR3 loop spans 13 amino acids.

The gene calls are TRBV2 and TRBJ2-7; 8 positions match TRBD2. CDR3 size: 13 residues. Losses at the gene ends were 11 bases for V and 9 bases for J; bases not matched to a gene: 15. Per germline, CDR1 SNHLY and CDR2 FYNNEI. CDR3 DNA: TGTGCCCGAAGCTTAGGGAGCGGGAGCGGGCAGTACTTC. It encodes CARSLGSGSGQYF.

This clone occurred a few times. This sequence joins TRBV30 and TRBJ1-3; 9 bases agree with TRBD1. The CDR3 spans 17 residues. The V gene end was trimmed by 2 bases and the J gene end by 1 base; junction bases not matched to a gene: 9. Germline V gives CDR1 GTSNPN, CDR2 SVGIG (reference sequence). The CDR3 protein is CAWSPGGTGYSGNTIYF. The CDR3 DNA reads TGTGCCTGGAGTCCCGGCGGGACAGGGTATTCTGGAAACACCATATATTTT.

The rearrangement joins TRBV7-2 to TRBJ1-2, with D perhaps TRBD1 (5 bases). Germline V gene data show CDR1 as SGHTA and CDR2 as FQGNSA. The length of the CDR3 is 13 residues. V lost 2 bases and J lost 5, with 9 bases in between. CDR3 nucleotides: TGTGCCAGCAGCTTAACGGGGGGTTATGGCTACACCTTC. Residues: CASSLTGGYGYTF. The whole variable domain, remainder taken from reference TRBV7-2 and TRBJ1-2, is GAGVSQSPSNKVTEKGKDVELRCDPISGHTALYWYRQSLGQGLEFLIYFQGNSAPDKSGLPSDRFSAERTGGSVSTLTIQRTQQEDSAVYLCASSLTGGYGYTFGSGTRLTVV.

This rearrangement joins TRBV18 to TRBJ1-6; the match to TRBD1 covers 8 bases. V shed 6 bases and J 3 bases; nucleotides not matched to a gene: 7. Germline V gene sequence: CDR1 KGHSH, CDR2 LQKENI. The CDR3 sequence is 16 residues long. CDR3 sequence reads: CASSSQGAGYNSPLHF. The CDR3 DNA sequence: TGTGCCAGCTCGTCCCAGGGGGCTGGCTATAATTCACCCCTCCACTTT. Combining the CDR3 with reference TRBV18 and TRBJ1-6 gives the whole variable domain NAGVMQNPRHLVRRRGQEARLRCSPMKGHSHVYWYRQLPEEGLKFMVYLQKENIIDESGMPKERFSAEFPKEGPSILRIQQVVRGDSAAYFCASSSQGAGYNSPLHFGNGTRLTVT.

In its sample, this clone was seen a few times. The V and J genes are TRBV25-1 and TRBJ1-1; no reliable D call. Trimming took 7 bases from V and 6 from J, leaving 9 bases between them. Germline V gene sequence: CDR1 MGHDK, CDR2 SYGVNS. This CDR3 contains 11 residues. CDR3 in DNA: TGTGCCAGCATCGGGGAATCTGAAGCTTTCTTT. Protein: CASIGESEAFF.

The chain uses TRBV3-1 (or the pseudogene TRBV3-2) and TRBJ1-6; 7 bases map to TRBD1. Germline CDR1 and CDR2: LGHDT and YNNKEL (reference sequence). The CDR3 sequence is 15 residues long. The trim removed 2 bases at V and 7 bases at J, leaving 5 bases unmatched. DNA for the CDR3: TGTGCCAGCAGCCAAACGACAGGGAAAAATTCACCCCTCCACTTT. Its protein product is CASSQTTGKNSPLHF.

The gene calls are TRBV19 and TRBJ2-2, with TRBD2 matching over 9 bases. V lost 6 bases to trimming and J lost 2 bases; unmatched junction nucleotides: 7. Germline CDR1 and CDR2: LNHDA and SQIVND (reference sequence). This CDR3 has 16 residues. The CDR3 nucleotides read TGTGCCAGTAGGATGGGTAGCGGGGGAAACACCGGGGAGCTGTTTTTT. As protein: CASRMGSGGNTGELFF.

This rearrangement joins TRBV15 to TRBJ1-5; D gene ambiguous. Between the trimmed V and J ends, which lost 0 bases and 2 bases, there was a span of 8 bases. This CDR3 has 15 amino acids. From germline, CDR1 is LNHNV and CDR2 YYDKDF (reference sequence). Here the CDR3 reads CATSREPRGNQPQHF. The CDR3 coding sequence is TGTGCCACCAGCAGAGAGCCCCGGGGCAATCAGCCCCAGCATTTT.

The chain carries TRBV30 and TRBJ2-1; no definite D call. Germline V gene sequence: CDR1 GTSNPN, CDR2 SVGIG (reference sequence). Trimming shortened V by 7 bases and J by 5 bases, and 15 bases separated the two germline ends. The CDR3 runs 13 residues. CDR3 in DNA: TGTGCCTCCAAGACCCTTCGGGACAATGAGCAGTTCTTC. Protein: CASKTLRDNEQFF.

The V and J genes are TRBV7-8 and TRBJ1-4, with a tentative D call TRBD1 (6 bases). CDR1 and CDR2 (germline): SGHVS, FQNEAQ. The CDR3 contains 13 residues. V was clipped by 10 bases and J by 8 bases, with 17 bases between them. DNA for the CDR3: TGTGCCACCCAAGCCCGACAGGAGGAAAAACTGTTTTTT. Protein sequence: CATQARQEEKLFF.

The chain links TRBV30 to TRBJ1-2; no clear D gene. Deletions cut 3 bases from V and 3 bases from J, with 14 bases between. The CDR3 consists of 14 residues. Germline CDR1 GTSNPN, CDR2 SVGIG (reference sequence). Here the CDR3 reads CAWRVFGAYYGYTF. The DNA of the CDR3 is TGTGCCTGGAGAGTTTTCGGAGCCTACTATGGCTACACCTTC.

V is TRBV9 and J is TRBJ1-1; the D gene is possibly TRBD1 (5 bases). This CDR3 spans 15 amino acids. The germline V gene encodes CDR1 SGDLS and CDR2 YYNGEE. The germline V and J ends were trimmed by 0 bases and 6 bases, with 15 bases remaining between them. CDR3 coding DNA: TGTGCCAGCAGCGTAGTAAGGGGCGAGGTCGCTGAAGCTTTCTTT. Encoded protein: CASSVVRGEVAEAFF.

This clone was observed a few times. The chain has TRBV7-8 and TRBJ2-7; a possible D gene is TRBD1 (5 bases). The CDR3 spans 15 residues. Germline assignment: CDR1 SGHVS and CDR2 FQNEAQ. V dropped 5 bases and J dropped 0 bases, with 14 bases sitting between them. CDR3 bases: TGTGCCAGCAGCAATCTAGGGGTAAGCTCCTACGAGCAGTACTTC. Translated: CASSNLGVSSYEQYF.

Note on this clone: Other DNA sequences in the same sample also yield this CDR3. The V gene is TRBV18, the J gene TRBJ1-2, with 8 positions matching TRBD1. Germline V gene data show CDR1 as KGHSH and CDR2 as LQKENI. There are 13 residues in the CDR3. V shed 3 bases, J shed 7 bases, and the junction held 4 bases outside the gene matches. CDR3 amino acids: CASSPDREGGYTF. CDR3 nucleotides: TGTGCCAGCTCACCGGACAGGGAGGGTGGCTACACCTTC.

This clone was counted a single time. This chain links TRBV12-5 with TRBJ1-1; D remains ambiguous. Trimming stripped 5 bases from V and 1 base from J, with 11 bases between. This CDR3 region has 14 residues. Germline loops: CDR1 LGHNT, CDR2 FRNRAP. CDR3 coding DNA: TGTGCTAGTGGTCTGAATTCAGGGAACACTGAAGCTTTCTTT. Residues: CASGLNSGNTEAFF.

This clone has more than one count but fewer than ten. This sequence joins TRBV15 and TRBJ1-2; D unclear. The CDR3 has 12 amino acids. Germline CDR1 and CDR2: LNHNV and YYDKDF (reference sequence). Between the trimmed V and J ends, which lost 0 bases and 9 bases, there was a span of 8 bases. The CDR3 loop reads CATSRDTGSYTF. CDR3 coding DNA: TGTGCCACCAGCAGAGACACCGGGAGCTACACCTTC.

The chain employs TRBV5-6 and TRBJ2-3, with D maybe TRBD1 (5 bases). Looked up from germline, CDR1 is SGHDT and CDR2 is YYEEEE. The CDR3 runs to 14 residues. Deletions cut 7 bases from V and 2 bases from J, with 14 bases between. DNA for the CDR3: TGTGCCAGCGGCCTAACAGGCTACACAGATACGCAGTATTTT. Its translation: CASGLTGYTDTQYF.

This clone appeared once. This rearrangement joins TRBV30 to TRBJ2-3, with D perhaps matching TRBD1 (6 bases). The V gene's germline CDR1 is GTSNPN and CDR2 SVGIG (reference sequence). V was pared by 4 bases and J by 5 bases, with 16 bases between. The CDR3 sequence is 14 residues long. The CDR3 protein is CAWTGEISGDTQYF. DNA for the CDR3: TGTGCCTGGACAGGGGAGATAAGTGGAGATACGCAGTATTTT.

The chain uses TRBV5-1 and TRBJ1-1; possible D gene TRBD1, 5 bases. Trimming shortened V by 8 bases and J by 4 bases, and 33 bases separated the two germline ends. CDR1 and CDR2 (germline): SGHRS, YFSETQ. This CDR3 contains 19 residues. The CDR3 DNA reads as TGCGCCAGTTACCTGGGGTTATTCGGGGGTTTAGACTCGCGCACTGAAGCTTTCTTT. Translating it yields CASYLGLFGGLDSRTEAFF.

V usage is TRBV19 and J usage is TRBJ1-1; D not certain. This CDR3 region has 13 residues. Deletions cut 7 bases from V and 1 base from J, with 10 bases between. Germline V gene sequence: CDR1 LNHDA, CDR2 SQIVND (reference sequence). CDR3 region: CASKRVPNTEAFF. DNA of the CDR3: TGTGCCAGTAAGAGGGTGCCGAACACTGAAGCTTTCTTT.

J is TRBJ1-5 and V is TRBV30; D not certain. This CDR3 is built from 14 residues. Germline CDR1 and CDR2: GTSNPN and SVGIG (reference sequence). The ends were cut back, 0 bases at V and 3 bases at J, with 9 bases in the middle. The CDR3 loop reads CAWSVNGNNQPQHF. CDR3 sequence (DNA): TGTGCCTGGAGTGTAAACGGGAACAATCAGCCCCAGCATTTT.

The rearrangement links TRBV9 to TRBJ2-2; D unclear. Germline CDR1 and CDR2: SGDLS and YYNGEE. Trimming cost V 0 bases and J 4 bases, with 16 bases left between them. The CDR3 runs to 17 residues. The CDR3 DNA sequence: TGTGCCAGCAGCGTAGCTGGAGTGGGTCTGAGCACCGGGGAGCTGTTTTTT. Encoded protein: CASSVAGVGLSTGELFF.